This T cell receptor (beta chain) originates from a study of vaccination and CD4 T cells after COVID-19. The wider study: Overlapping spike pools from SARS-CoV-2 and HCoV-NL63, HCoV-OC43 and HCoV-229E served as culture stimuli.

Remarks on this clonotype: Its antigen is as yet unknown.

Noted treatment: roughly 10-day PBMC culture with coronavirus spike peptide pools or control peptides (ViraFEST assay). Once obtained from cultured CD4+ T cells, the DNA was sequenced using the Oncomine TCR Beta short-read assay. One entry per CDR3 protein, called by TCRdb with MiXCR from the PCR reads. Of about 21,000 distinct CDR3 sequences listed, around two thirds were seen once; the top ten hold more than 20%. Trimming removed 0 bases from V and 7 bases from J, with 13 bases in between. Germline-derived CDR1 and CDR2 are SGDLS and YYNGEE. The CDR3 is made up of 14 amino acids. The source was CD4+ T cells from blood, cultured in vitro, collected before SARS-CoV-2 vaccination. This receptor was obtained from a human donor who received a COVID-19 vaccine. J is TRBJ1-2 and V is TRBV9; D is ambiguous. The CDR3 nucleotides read TGTGCCAGCAGCGTAGCTGCGGCGGTGAGTGGCTACACCTTC. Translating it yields CASSVAAAVSGYTF.